This T cell receptor beta chain was sequenced for a study of blood T cells in healthy people across ages. The use of a sample-barcoded 5' primer and a J-beta primer mix characterized a second PCR of roughly 6 to 11 cycles. Every molecule of cDNA carried a tag from a template-switch adaptor with 12 random nucleotides. TCRdb reprocessed the 5' RACE reads via MiXCR and lists one record per CDR3 protein. Of roughly 860,000 distinct CDR3 sequences listed, less than 80% are singletons. The CDR3 has 14 residues. Trimming removed 7 bases at V and 8 bases at J, with 21 bases between. CDR1 and CDR2 (germline): DFQATT, SNEGSKA (reference sequence). Isolation yielded PBMCs, at least 6.5 million per sample, in every case.

The chain uses TRBV20-1 and TRBJ2-1; either TRBD1 or TRBD2 may fit D (6 bases each). This TCR was sampled from a man aged 30 to 39 in good health. The sample was blood. CDR3 sequence (DNA): TGCAGTGGGGACTGGCCGAACAAGGGGGATGAGCAGTTCTTC. As protein: CSGDWPNKGDEQFF.